This paragraph reports one T cell receptor (beta chain). The record originates from a study of CXCR3-negative and CXCR3-positive naive CD8 T cells. The libraries of TRB cDNA were prepared using 5' RACE with UMI labels. TCRdb re-called the 5' RACE reads; every CDR3 protein appears as one record, without DNA. The sample table includes 35,000 to 50,000 distinct CDR3 sequences. In germline, CDR1 is SGHTS, CDR2 YDEGEE. CDR3 length: 15 residues. The clonotype comes from a human donor in good health. Some clones in this sample may be carry-over from other donors' samples. J is TRBJ2-3 and V is TRBV5-8; TCRdb calls TRBD1, which cannot be checked without DNA. Sequencing was carried out using memory CD8+ T cells from blood. CDR3 region: CASSLGGTSTDTQYF.